Below, one T cell receptor beta chain is given with its context. These data originate in a study of blood T cell repertoires in COVID-19. This CDR3 has 14 residues. Germline lookup yields CDR1 MDHEN and CDR2 SYDVKM. The ends lost 6 bases at V and 4 bases at J; junction bases unmatched: 6. TCRdb's table, derived via immunoSEQ multiplex PCR, lists solely in-frame clones and lacks some. Counted here are roughly 230,000 clones, around 82% occurring once; the ten biggest clones make up roughly 3.6%. Input material: PBMCs or T cells enriched from blood (not recorded which). The TCR sequence derives from a man in his fifties who had recovered from COVID-19. The V call is TRBV28, the J call TRBJ2-7; 10 bases are shared with TRBD1. CDR3 nucleotide sequence: TGTGCCAGCAGCTTAGGGACAGGGGAATACGAGCAGTACTTC. This translates into CASSLGTGEYEQYF.